The sequence of this TCR beta chain was determined in a study of blood T cell repertoires in COVID-19 (dated by TCRdb to 2020 to 2021). Concerning the study at large: Samples covering the acute and convalescent phases of COVID-19 were provided by collaborators in the United States, Italy and Spain. The prospective study material was composed of cDNA or gDNA derived from T cells, B-cell-depleted T cells, or PBMCs. Subjects who had been exposed to COVID-19, were actively infected with it, or had recovered from it provided the deeply sampled blood TCRbeta repertoires that made up the dataset. The repertoires were released in a freely available public database intended as a resource for research on the immune response to SARS-CoV-2. The samples were drawn from two sources: the first 160 participants of the ongoing ImmuneRACE study, and 1,254 subjects contributed by 6 global collaborators. The sample metadata nearly always contained a de-identified subject ID, COVID-19 status, age in years and sex. HLA class I and class II types, where available, came from metadata supplied by the sample provider rather than from assay-based typing. Paper-wide results and their limitations: The quantity of clinical and demographic metadata differed by source and by participant and was supplied without curation.

The sample holds one count of this clone. No cognate antigen has been identified for it. Within one base of it there is no much larger clone, and no base qualities were kept. TCRbeta CDR3 regions were amplified from genomic DNA using the immunoSEQ Assay, a bias-controlled multiplex PCR. Concerning the study's data processing: The number of nucleated cells in each sample was estimated by amplification of reference gene primers within the assay. Sequence reads were collapsed and filtered to measure the absolute abundance of every unique TCRbeta CDR3 rearrangement. For each sample, productive Simpson clonality was calculated by taking the square root of Simpson's diversity index across productive rearrangements. What TCRdb holds here is the immuneACCESS table cut down to in-frame rearrangements. Part of the clones is not present; checked against another copy, under half of the missing clones reflect an unresolved V gene, and the others are unexplained. V and J calls plus clone size are reproduced from that table; the DNA served to infer D and trimming. This sample holds 60,000 to 85,000 clones; roughly nine tenths were observed only once. The ten top clones hold approximately 1.5% of the sample.

Whole blood was collected in K2EDTA tubes by collaborating institutions according to the institutions' own protocols. For TCRbeta analysis, collaborators shipped samples as frozen whole blood, isolated PBMCs, or DNA extracted from either of those sample types. Material: peripheral blood. This receptor was obtained from a man aged 50 or older with acute or convalescent COVID-19.

The DNA sequence is TGTGCCACCTCAGGGGGCGCCGGTGATGGCTACACCTTC. Its translation is CATSGGAGDGYTF. The sequence is built from TRBV2 and TRBJ1-2; the junction holds 8 bases that match TRBD1. V trim: 10 bases; J trim: 6 bases; unmatched bases: 10. From a lookup of the germline V gene, CDR1 and CDR2 are SNHLY and FYNNEI. Reading from cysteine to phenylalanine, the CDR3 counts 13 amino acids. The retained sequence is limited to the CDR3, 39 bases, with the frame set at the first base.